Detailed here is one TCR beta chain. Its antigen is still unknown. Trimming stripped 6 bases from V and 0 bases from J, with 10 bases between. This CDR3 spans 14 amino acids. From the reads, TCRdb called clonotypes with MiXCR, one entry per CDR3 protein. The data contain fewer than 200,000 distinct CDR3 sequences, roughly a fifth of them singletons. This specimen comes from a study of T cell repertoires in cytomegalovirus infection. About the study: CMV infection and matching HLA type were both indicated by public TCR beta signatures.

Overall study findings and caveats: CMV carriers with the relevant HLA were identified by cumulative public TCR beta family frequency. What dominated the ex vivo response were HLA-C-restricted CMV-specific TCR beta clonotypes.

This chain uses TRBV12-3 or TRBV12-4 with TRBJ2-3, with D uncertain. Sequencing was carried out using PBMCs. The TCR was taken from a human donor in good health (CMV status not recorded). Some clones in this sample may be carry-over from other donors' samples. CDR3 region: CASSPSDSTDTQYF. The CDR3 DNA is TGTGCCAGCAGCCCCTCGGACAGCACAGATACGCAGTATTTT.